This T cell receptor beta chain was identified in a study of blood T cell repertoires in COVID-19. Overall study context: Acute-phase and convalescent COVID-19 samples originated in the United States, Italy and Spain.

V lost 4 bases and J lost 4; bases outside the gene matches: 5. This CDR3 comprises 16 residues. Germline V lookup: CDR1 SGHRS, CDR2 YFSETQ. The protocol was immunoSEQ multiplex PCR, while the TCRdb copy is restricted to in-frame clones and leaves out a portion. In the table there are fewer than 200,000 clones, about 88% of which are singletons. Sequenced sample: peripheral blood. V gene TRBV5-1 combines with J gene TRBJ1-6, with 10 nucleotides matching TRBD1. The TCR sequence derives from a woman of 80 years or more with COVID-19, enrolled during active disease. CDR3 nucleotide sequence: TGCGCCAGCAGCCGTAGACAGGGGGCTTATAATTCACCCCTCCACTTT. It encodes CASSRRQGAYNSPLHF.